Below are 14 T cell receptor beta chains sequenced from a single sample in a study of blood T cell repertoires in COVID-19. Libraries were prepared by immunoSEQ multiplex PCR; TCRdb keeps only in-frame clonotypes and omits some of them. Of a few hundred thousand clones detected, roughly 90% appear once; the ten largest clones hold 0.94%. The specimen was peripheral blood. All receptors come from a woman in her thirties or forties who had recovered from COVID-19.

This chain links TRBV29-1 with TRBJ1-1, with D possibly matching TRBD1 (5 bases). The CDR3 is 14 amino acids. CDR1 and CDR2 (germline): SQVTM, ANQGSEA. Trimming took off 7 bases at V and 0 bases at J, with 15 bases between the two ends. Written as DNA, the CDR3 is TGCAGCGCGCAGCAGACAGTCATGAACACTGAAGCTTTCTTT. It is translated as CSAQQTVMNTEAFF. Complete variable domain (other parts from reference TRBV29-1 and TRBJ1-1): SAVISQKPSRDICQRGTSLTIQCQVDSQVTMMFWYRQQPGQSLTLIATANQGSEATYESGFVIDKFPISRPNLTFSTLTVSNMSPEDSSIYLCSAQQTVMNTEAFFGQGTRLTVV.

This chain uses TRBV10-2 with TRBJ1-1; 10 bases are a match to TRBD1. Germline assignment: CDR1 WSHSY and CDR2 SAAADI. J was trimmed by 6 bases and V by 6 bases; bases with no gene match: 7. This CDR3 region has 14 residues. The CDR3 DNA reads as TGCGCCAGCAGACCGGGACAGGGGCGGGCTGAAGCTTTCTTT. This encodes CASRPGQGRAEAFF.

This CDR3 reads CASNLAGAKNIQYF. The CDR3 region has the DNA TGTGCCAGCAACCTCGCCGGGGCCAAAAACATTCAGTACTTC. V and J are TRBV6-5 and TRBJ2-4; D is unresolved. V lost 7 bases to trimming and J lost 1 base, with 11 bases between them. The CDR3 totals 14 residues. Germline V gives CDR1 MNHEY, CDR2 SVGAGI.

The chain joins TRBV10-3 to TRBJ2-2; 9 nucleotides match TRBD1. This CDR3 contains 14 residues. V lost 5 bases to trimming and J lost 6 bases; unmatched junction nucleotides: 4. The germline V gene encodes CDR1 ENHRY and CDR2 SYGVKD. In DNA, the CDR3 is TGTGCCATCAGTAGGGACAGGGTCGCCGGGGAGCTGTTTTTT. Protein sequence: CAISRDRVAGELFF.

This chain links TRBV28 with TRBJ1-5; D not resolved. Germline V gene sequence: CDR1 MDHEN, CDR2 SYDVKM. V gave up 6 bases and J gave up 3 bases, with 12 bases separating them. The CDR3 is 14 amino acids. The CDR3 sequence is CASRTRQDNQPQHF. The CDR3 region has the DNA TGTGCCAGCAGAACCCGACAAGACAATCAGCCCCAGCATTTT.

CDR3 sequence reads: CASSEGGGPLRYTF. As DNA, the CDR3 is TGTGCCAGCAGTGAAGGGGGAGGGCCCCTACGCTACACCTTC. The rearrangement links TRBV6-1 to TRBJ1-2; unclear D gene. This CDR3 is built from 14 residues. Germline V gene sequence: CDR1 MNHNS, CDR2 SASEGT. V was trimmed by 1 base and J by 9 bases, leaving 15 bases between them.

The J gene is TRBJ2-2, the V gene TRBV9, with TRBD2 matching 10 bases. The length of the CDR3 is 18 residues. With 1 base clipped from V and 7 bases from J, the junction kept 13 bases outside the gene matches. From germline, CDR1 is SGDLS and CDR2 YYNGEE. CDR3 sequence: CASSVRTLPSGSHGELFF. The CDR3, as DNA: TGTGCCAGCAGCGTAAGGACTCTCCCTAGCGGGAGCCACGGGGAGCTGTTTTTT.

The genes are TRBV24-1 and TRBJ2-5; D perhaps matches TRBD1 (6 bases). Germline CDR1 and CDR2: KGHDR and SFDVKD. The V end lost 5 bases, the J end lost 9 bases, and 18 bases lay between the germline ends. This CDR3 spans 14 amino acids. The CDR3 DNA reads TGTGCCACCAGTGGGGGACGGGACAAAGGGGCCCAGTACTTC. Its translation: CATSGGRDKGAQYF.

The genes are TRBV19 and TRBJ2-1, with D possibly TRBD1 on 5 matching bases. V lost 8 bases and J 8 bases, leaving 7 bases between the germline ends. The CDR3 is 10 residues long. The V gene's germline CDR1 is LNHDA and CDR2 SQIVND (reference sequence). The CDR3 region is CASGAHEQFF. The CDR3 nucleotides are TGTGCCAGTGGGGCGCATGAGCAGTTCTTC.

This chain connects TRBV7-9 to TRBJ2-1, with TRBD2 identical over 12 bases. The CDR3 is 16 amino acids. J gave up 3 bases and V 3 bases, and 3 bases lay outside the gene matches. CDR1 is SEHNR and CDR2 is FQNEAQ in the germline V gene (reference sequence). The chain's CDR3 is CASSFLTSGSYNEQFF. CDR3 DNA sequence: TGTGCCAGCAGCTTTTTGACTAGCGGGAGCTACAATGAGCAGTTCTTC. The variable domain in full, with the rest retrieved from reference TRBV7-9 and TRBJ2-1, is DTGVSQNPRHKITKRGQNVTFRCDPISEHNRLYWYRQTLGQGPEFLTYFQNEAQLEKSRLLSDRFSAERPKGSFSTLEIQRTEQGDSAMYLCASSFLTSGSYNEQFFGPGTRLTVL.

This clone appeared once. The V call is TRBV2, the J call TRBJ2-7; 9 bases align to TRBD2. V gave up 8 bases and J gave up 11 bases; unmatched junction bases: 16. Looked up from germline, CDR1 is SNHLY and CDR2 is FYNNEI. The CDR3 is 14 residues long. DNA of the CDR3: TGTGCCAGCGGCTCTGATAGGACGGGCGGGAGGGAGTACTTC. Protein sequence: CASGSDRTGGREYF.

The rearrangement joins TRBV5-4 to TRBJ2-3; TRBD2 matches at 8 bases. CDR1 and CDR2 (germline): SGHNT, YYREEE (reference sequence). Trimming took 1 base from V and 4 from J; bases not matched to a gene: 5. The CDR3 is 15 residues long. The CDR3: CASSLSAGGPDTQYF. The CDR3 DNA sequence: TGTGCCAGCAGCTTGAGCGCGGGAGGTCCAGATACGCAGTATTTT.

About this clone: This sample also contains other DNA sequences that code for the same CDR3. J is TRBJ2-7 and V is TRBV18; TRBD2 might be the D (5 bases). CDR3 size: 13 residues. Germline CDR1 is KGHSH and CDR2 is LQKENI. V lost 3 bases to trimming and J lost 6 bases, with 12 bases between them. The CDR3 protein is CASSPGSSGEQYF. DNA of the CDR3: TGTGCCAGCTCACCGGGGAGCTCGGGCGAGCAGTACTTC. Using reference TRBV18 and TRBJ2-7 for the parts outside the CDR3, the full variable domain is NAGVMQNPRHLVRRRGQEARLRCSPMKGHSHVYWYRQLPEEGLKFMVYLQKENIIDESGMPKERFSAEFPKEGPSILRIQQVVRGDSAAYFCASSPGSSGEQYFGPGTRLTVT.

The chain employs TRBV5-8 and TRBJ1-1, with D hard to call. The CDR3 loop spans 13 amino acids. The V and J ends lost 0 bases and 2 bases respectively, with 5 bases between them. Germline V CDR1 and CDR2: SGHTS, YDEGEE. Written as DNA, the CDR3 is TGTGCCAGCAGCTTGGCCTTCAACACTGAAGCTTTCTTT. Translation gives CASSLAFNTEAFF.